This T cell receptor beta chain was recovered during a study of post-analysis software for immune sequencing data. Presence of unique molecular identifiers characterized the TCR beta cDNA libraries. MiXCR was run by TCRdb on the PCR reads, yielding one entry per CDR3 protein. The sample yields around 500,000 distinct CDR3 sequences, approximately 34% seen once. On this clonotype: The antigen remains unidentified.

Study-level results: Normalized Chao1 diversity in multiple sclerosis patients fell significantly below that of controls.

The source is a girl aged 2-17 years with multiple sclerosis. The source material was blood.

This CDR3 reads CASSLDGGGRSYTF. The CDR3 region has the DNA TGCGCCAGCAGCTTGGATGGGGGAGGTAGGAGCTACACCTTC. The rearrangement joins TRBV5-1 to TRBJ1-2; maybe TRBD1 (5 bases). The germline V gene encodes CDR1 SGHRS and CDR2 YFSETQ. The CDR3 runs to 14 residues. The V gene lost 0 bases and the J gene lost 9 bases, with 15 bases spanning the gap.